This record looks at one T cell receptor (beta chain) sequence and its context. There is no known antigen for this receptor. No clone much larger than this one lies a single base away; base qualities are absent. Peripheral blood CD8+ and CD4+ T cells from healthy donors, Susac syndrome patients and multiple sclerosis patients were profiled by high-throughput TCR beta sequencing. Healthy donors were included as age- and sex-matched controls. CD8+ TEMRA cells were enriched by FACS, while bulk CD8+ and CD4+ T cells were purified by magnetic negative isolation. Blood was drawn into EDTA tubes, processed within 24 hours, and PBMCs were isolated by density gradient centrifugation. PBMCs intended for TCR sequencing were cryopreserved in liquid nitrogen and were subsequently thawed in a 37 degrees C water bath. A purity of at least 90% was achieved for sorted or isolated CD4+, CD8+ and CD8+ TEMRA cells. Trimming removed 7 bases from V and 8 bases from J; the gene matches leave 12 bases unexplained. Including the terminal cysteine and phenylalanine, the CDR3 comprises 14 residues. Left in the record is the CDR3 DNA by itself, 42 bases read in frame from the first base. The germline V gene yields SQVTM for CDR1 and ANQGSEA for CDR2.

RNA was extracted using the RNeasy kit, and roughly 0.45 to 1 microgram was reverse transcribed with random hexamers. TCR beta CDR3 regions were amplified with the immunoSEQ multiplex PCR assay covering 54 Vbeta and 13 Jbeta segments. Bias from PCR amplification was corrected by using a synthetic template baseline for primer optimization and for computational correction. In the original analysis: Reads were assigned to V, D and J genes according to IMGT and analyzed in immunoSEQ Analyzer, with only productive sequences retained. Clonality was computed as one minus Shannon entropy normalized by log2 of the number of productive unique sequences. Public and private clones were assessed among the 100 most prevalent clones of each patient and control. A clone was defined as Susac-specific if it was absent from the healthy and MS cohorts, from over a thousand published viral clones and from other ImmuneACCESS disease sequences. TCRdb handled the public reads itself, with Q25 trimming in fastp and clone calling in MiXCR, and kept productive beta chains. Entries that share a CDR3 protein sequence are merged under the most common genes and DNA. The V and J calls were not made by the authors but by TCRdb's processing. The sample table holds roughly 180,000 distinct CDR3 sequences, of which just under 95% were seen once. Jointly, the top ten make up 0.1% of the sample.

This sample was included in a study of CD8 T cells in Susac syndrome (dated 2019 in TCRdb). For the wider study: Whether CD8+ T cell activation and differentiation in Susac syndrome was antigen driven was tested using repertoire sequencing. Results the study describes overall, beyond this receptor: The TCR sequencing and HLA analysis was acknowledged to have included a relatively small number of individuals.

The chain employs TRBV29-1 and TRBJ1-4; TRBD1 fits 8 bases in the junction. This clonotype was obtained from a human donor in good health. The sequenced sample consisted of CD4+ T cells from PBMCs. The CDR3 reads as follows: CSAGPGGLLEKLFF. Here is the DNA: TGCAGCGCTGGCCCAGGGGGCTTGTTAGAAAAACTGTTTTTT.